These T cell receptor beta chains were read from a single sample in a study of OX40 agonist ivuxolimab in advanced cancers. TCRdb keeps only in-frame clones here, not all; method: immunoSEQ multiplex PCR. The sample holds tens of thousands of clones, approximately 91% seen once. Specimen: CD4+ or CD8+ T cells sorted from blood, collected in a trial of the OX40 agonist ivuxolimab. These receptors were obtained from an adult with an advanced solid tumor such as melanoma, head and neck, liver or kidney cancer. The CDR3 runs from the conserved cysteine through the conserved F or W. The D gene is left open where the match is weak. Size is omitted from some rows. Given values are once, few, many or a class for expanded clones.

V gene	clone size	D gene	J gene	CDR3 DNA	CDR3 protein
TRBV6-5	.	TRBD1	TRBJ2-5	TGTGCCAGCAGTTACAAGACAGGGATACGGGAGACCCAGTACTTC	CASSYKTGIRETQYF
TRBV5-1	.	.	TRBJ2-7	TGCGCCAGCAGCCCGACGGGGGATTACGAGCAGTACTTC	CASSPTGDYEQYF
TRBV7-9	.	.	TRBJ1-2	TGTGCCAGCAGCTTAGGAAGGGAGGGGTTAGATCATGGCTACACCTTC	CASSLGREGLDHGYTF
TRBV11-1	.	TRBD2	TRBJ2-1	TGTGCCAGCAGCCCCGGGGGGACCTACAATGAGCAGTTCTTC	CASSPGGTYNEQFF
TRBV18	.	TRBD1	TRBJ2-7	TGTGCCAGCTCCCGGACAGGAGGCGCCTACGAGCAGTACTTC	CASSRTGGAYEQYF
TRBV5-6	once	TRBD2	TRBJ2-1	TGTGCCAGCAGCTTGCGGGAGGACCGTTACAATGAGCAGTTCTTC	CASSLREDRYNEQFF
TRBV7-8	.	.	TRBJ2-3	TGTGCCAGCAGAGGGATATCAGATACGCAGTATTTT	CASRGISDTQYF
TRBV7-9	.	.	TRBJ1-2	TGTGCCAGCAGCTGGGACGGGACCAACTATGGCTACACCTTC	CASSWDGTNYGYTF
TRBV7-6	once	TRBD1	TRBJ2-5	TGTGCCAGCAGCTTAGCGTCTGGACAGGAATTTCAAGAGACCCAGTACTTC	CASSLASGQEFQETQYF
TRBV6-4	.	.	TRBJ2-3	TGTGCCAGCAGTGACTCGGTGGACAGCGGCGTAGATACGCAGTATTTT	CASSDSVDSGVDTQYF
TRBV9	.	.	TRBJ1-5	TGTGCCAGCAGCGTAGAAGGGGAACAGCCCCAGCATTTT	CASSVEGEQPQHF
TRBV2	.	.	TRBJ2-3	TGTGCCAGCAGTGATTCACAGCGCGGGGATACGCAGTATTTT	CASSDSQRGDTQYF
TRBV11-3	.	.	TRBJ2-3	TGTGCCAGCAGCTTAGTCTCGCGGGGCAAGCACCCCACAGATACGCAGTATTTT	CASSLVSRGKHPTDTQYF
TRBV7-9	.	.	TRBJ2-3	TGTGCCAGCAGCTTATCGCGCGTTAGCGGCACAGATACGCAGTATTTT	CASSLSRVSGTDTQYF
TRBV5-4	.	TRBD1	TRBJ2-7	TGTGCCAGCAGCTTGCCAGGGGGCAGTTACGAGCAGTACTTC	CASSLPGGSYEQYF
TRBV7-3	.	.	TRBJ2-1	TGTGCCAGCAGCGCTGCAAGTGGGGCCTACAATGAGCAGTTCTTC	CASSAASGAYNEQFF
TRBV18	once	.	TRBJ1-4	TGTGCCAGCTCACCTGCGGGGTCCGCTAATGAAAAACTGTTTTTT	CASSPAGSANEKLFF
TRBV7-9	.	.	TRBJ2-3	TGTGCCAGCAGCTTAGGCCTAGCGAAAACAGATACGCAGTATTTT	CASSLGLAKTDTQYF
TRBV27	.	TRBD1	TRBJ1-1	TGTGCCAGCAGTATCCTCAAGGGACAGGGATTAATTGGCACTGAAGCTTTCTTT	CASSILKGQGLIGTEAFF
TRBV7-9	few	TRBD1	TRBJ2-7	TGTGCCAGCAGCTGGGGACAGGGGGCTGGCGAGCAGTACTTC	CASSWGQGAGEQYF
TRBV2	once	TRBD2	TRBJ2-7	TGTGCCAGCAGTGAAGGGTCGGGACTAGCGGGAGTTTACGAGCAGTACTTC	CASSEGSGLAGVYEQYF
TRBV25-1	.	.	TRBJ1-1	TGTGCCAGCAGTGAGAGGGGCAGTTTGAACACTGAAGCTTTCTTT	CASSERGSLNTEAFF
TRBV29-1	.	TRBD2	TRBJ2-1	TGCAGCGTTTATGGACTAGCGGAATTACCCCACTACAATGAGCAGTTCTTC	CSVYGLAELPHYNEQFF
TRBV28	.	TRBD2	TRBJ2-2	TGTGCCAGCAGTCTACTAGCGGGAATCCCCGGGGAGCTGTTTTTT	CASSLLAGIPGELFF